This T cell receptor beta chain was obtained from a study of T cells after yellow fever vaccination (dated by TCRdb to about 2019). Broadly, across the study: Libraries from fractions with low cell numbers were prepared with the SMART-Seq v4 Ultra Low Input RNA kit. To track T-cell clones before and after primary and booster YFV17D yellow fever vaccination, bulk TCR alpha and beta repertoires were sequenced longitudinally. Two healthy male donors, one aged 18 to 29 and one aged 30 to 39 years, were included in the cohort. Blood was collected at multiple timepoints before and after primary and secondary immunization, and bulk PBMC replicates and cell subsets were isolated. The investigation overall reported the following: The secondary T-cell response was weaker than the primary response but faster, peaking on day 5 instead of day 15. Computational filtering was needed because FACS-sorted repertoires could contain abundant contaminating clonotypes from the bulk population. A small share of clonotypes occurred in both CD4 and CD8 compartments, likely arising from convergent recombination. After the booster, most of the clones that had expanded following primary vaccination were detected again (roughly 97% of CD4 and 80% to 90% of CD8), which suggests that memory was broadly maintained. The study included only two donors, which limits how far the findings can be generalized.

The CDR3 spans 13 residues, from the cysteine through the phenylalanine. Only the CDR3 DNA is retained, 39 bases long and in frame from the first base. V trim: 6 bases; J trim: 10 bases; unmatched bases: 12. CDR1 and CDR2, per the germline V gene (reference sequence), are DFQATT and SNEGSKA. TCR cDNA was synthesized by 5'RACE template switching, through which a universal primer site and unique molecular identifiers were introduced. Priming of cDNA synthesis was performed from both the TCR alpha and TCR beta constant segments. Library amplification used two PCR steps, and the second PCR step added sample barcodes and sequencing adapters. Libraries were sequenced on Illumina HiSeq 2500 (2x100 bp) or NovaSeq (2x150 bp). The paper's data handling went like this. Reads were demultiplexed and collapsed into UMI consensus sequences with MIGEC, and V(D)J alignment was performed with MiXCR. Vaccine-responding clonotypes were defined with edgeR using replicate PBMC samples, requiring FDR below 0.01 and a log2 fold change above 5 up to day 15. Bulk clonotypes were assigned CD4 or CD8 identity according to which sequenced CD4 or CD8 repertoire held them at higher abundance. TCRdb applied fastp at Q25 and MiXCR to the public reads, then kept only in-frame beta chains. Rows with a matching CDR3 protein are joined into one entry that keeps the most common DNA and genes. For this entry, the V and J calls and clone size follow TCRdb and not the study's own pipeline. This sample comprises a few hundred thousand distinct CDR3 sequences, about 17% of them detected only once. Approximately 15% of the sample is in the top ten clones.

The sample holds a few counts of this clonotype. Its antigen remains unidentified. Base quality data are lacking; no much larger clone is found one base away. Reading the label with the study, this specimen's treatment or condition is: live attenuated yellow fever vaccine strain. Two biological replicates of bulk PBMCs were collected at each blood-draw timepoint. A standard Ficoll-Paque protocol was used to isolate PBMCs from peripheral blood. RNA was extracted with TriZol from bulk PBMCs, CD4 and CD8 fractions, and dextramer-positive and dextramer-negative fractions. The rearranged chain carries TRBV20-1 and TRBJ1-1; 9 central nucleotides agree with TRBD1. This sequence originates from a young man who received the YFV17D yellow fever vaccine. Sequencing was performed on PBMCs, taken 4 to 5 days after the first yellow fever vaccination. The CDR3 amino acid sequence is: CSASLTGGERAFF. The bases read TGCAGTGCGAGCCTAACAGGGGGCGAGAGAGCTTTCTTT.